The 30 T cell receptor beta chains presented below share a single source sample, sequenced in a study of blood T cell repertoires in COVID-19. Some clones are missing from TCRdb's copy, which holds only in-frame ones; the method was immunoSEQ multiplex PCR. The sample yields about 230,000 clones, about 85% seen once. The sample taken for sequencing was peripheral blood. The receptor source for this set is a young woman who had recovered from COVID-19.

The V call is TRBV5-6, the J call TRBJ2-1; the match to TRBD2 covers 7 bases. Germline V CDR1 and CDR2: SGHDT, YYEEEE. The CDR3 runs 18 residues. J lost 3 bases, V lost 4 bases, and 16 bases had no gene match. CDR3 nucleotides: TGTGCCAGCAGCCTTGGGGATCCACTAGCGCCAGTCTACAATGAGCAGTTCTTC. It yields the protein CASSLGDPLAPVYNEQFF.

In regard to this clone: The germline gene is not matched at one end of the junction; a read error may be the cause. The V gene is TRBV7-2, the J gene TRBJ2-6; no firm D call. CDR3 length: 15 residues. The germline V gene has CDR1 SGHTA and CDR2 FQGNSA. The CDR3 sequence: CASRETNSVANVLTF. The CDR3 nucleotides are TGTGCCAGCAGGGAAACTAACTCTGTGGCCAACGTCCTGACTTTC. Filled out from reference TRBV7-2 and TRBJ2-6, the complete variable domain reads GAGVSQSPSNKVTEKGKDVELRCDPISGHTALYWYRQSLGQGLEFLIYFQGNSAPDKSGLPSDRFSAERTGGSVSTLTIQRTQQEDSAVYLCASRETNSVANVLTFGAGSRLTVL.

The rearrangement joins TRBV25-1 to TRBJ2-1; D unclear. V was clipped by 6 bases and J by 4 bases, with 4 bases between them. The germline V gene encodes CDR1 MGHDK and CDR2 SYGVNS. The CDR3 runs to 11 residues. The DNA for the CDR3 is TGTGCCAGCAGGAGATACAATGAGCAGTTCTTC. Its translation: CASRRYNEQFF.

This clone has only one observation. This chain connects TRBV3-1 (or the pseudogene TRBV3-2) to TRBJ2-5; a weak D match, TRBD1 (5 bases). In germline, CDR1 is LGHDT, CDR2 YNNKEL (reference sequence). V was pared by 1 base and J by 5 bases, with 8 bases between. The CDR3 has 13 amino acids. The CDR3 coding sequence is TGTGCCAGCAGCCAAGCCAGGGTTGAGACCCAGTACTTC. Amino acid sequence: CASSQARVETQYF.

This chain uses TRBV9 with TRBJ1-1; D is perhaps TRBD1 (5 bases). V was shortened by 0 bases and J by 0 bases, with 9 bases between the two germline ends. Germline loops: CDR1 SGDLS, CDR2 YYNGEE. The CDR3 has 15 residues. The CDR3 coding sequence is TGTGCCAGCAGCGTAGGGGAGGGACTGAACACTGAAGCTTTCTTT. As protein: CASSVGEGLNTEAFF.

This rearrangement joins TRBV5-1 to TRBJ2-1, with D maybe TRBD2 (5 bases). The CDR3 has 12 amino acids. V gave up 3 bases and J gave up 4 bases, with 5 bases separating them. Germline CDR1 reads SGHRS; CDR2 reads YFSETQ. The CDR3 is CASSSGYNEQFF. The CDR3 DNA is TGCGCCAGCAGCTCGGGATACAATGAGCAGTTCTTC.

The chain joins TRBV10-3 to TRBJ1-1; 9 positions match TRBD1. The junction had 3 bases not matched to a gene; V was cut back by 8 bases and J by 2 bases. The CDR3 length is 13 residues. Germline V gene sequence: CDR1 ENHRY, CDR2 SYGVKD. The CDR3 DNA reads as TGTGCCATCGGACAGGGGAAAAACACTGAAGCTTTCTTT. Translating gives CAIGQGKNTEAFF.

CDR3: CASSQPGQGFEKLFF. The CDR3 bases are TGTGCCAGCAGCCAACCCGGACAGGGATTTGAAAAACTGTTTTTT. The chain recombines TRBV3-1 (or the pseudogene TRBV3-2) with TRBJ1-4; 8 nucleotides agree with TRBD1. V lost 2 bases to trimming and J lost 7 bases; unmatched junction nucleotides: 6. Germline-derived CDR1 and CDR2 are LGHDT and YNNKEL (reference sequence). This CDR3 contains 15 residues.

This clone was observed once. The DNA for the CDR3 is TGCGCCAGCAGCTTGGGGTCGGACAGGGTTTCTTCACCCCTCCACTTT. This codes for CASSLGSDRVSSPLHF. V is TRBV5-1 and J is TRBJ1-6, with TRBD1 matching 8 bases. With 0 bases clipped from V and 9 bases from J, the junction kept 8 bases outside the gene matches. Germline CDR1 reads SGHRS; CDR2 reads YFSETQ. CDR3 length: 16 amino acids. The full variable domain, rest sourced from reference TRBV5-1 and TRBJ1-6, is KAGVTQTPRYLIKTRGQQVTLSCSPISGHRSVSWYQQTPGQGLQFLFEYFSETQRNKGNFPGRFSGRQFSNSRSEMNVSTLELGDSALYLCASSLGSDRVSSPLHFGNGTRLTVT.

The chain couples TRBV5-1 to TRBJ2-7; 14 positions agree with TRBD2. V shed 0 bases and J 3 bases; nucleotides not matched to a gene: 8. The V gene's germline CDR1 is SGHRS and CDR2 YFSETQ. The CDR3 totals 18 residues. The CDR3 loop reads CASSLVGSGTSGSYEQYF. DNA for the CDR3: TGCGCCAGCAGCTTGGTGGGATCCGGGACTAGCGGGAGCTACGAGCAGTACTTC. Combining the CDR3 with reference TRBV5-1 and TRBJ2-7 gives the whole variable domain KAGVTQTPRYLIKTRGQQVTLSCSPISGHRSVSWYQQTPGQGLQFLFEYFSETQRNKGNFPGRFSGRQFSNSRSEMNVSTLELGDSALYLCASSLVGSGTSGSYEQYFGPGTRLTVT.

The chain employs TRBV7-9 and TRBJ1-3; a weak D match, TRBD1 (6 bases). Trimming took off 5 bases at V and 3 bases at J, with 8 bases between the two ends. CDR1 is SEHNR and CDR2 is FQNEAQ in the germline V gene (reference sequence). The CDR3 extends over 13 amino acids. The CDR3 bases are TGTGCCAGCAGCCAGGGGTTTGGAAACACCATATATTTT. It is translated as CASSQGFGNTIYF.

The chain recombines TRBV7-6 with TRBJ1-1; D is perhaps TRBD1 (6 bases). This CDR3 comprises 15 residues. Looked up from germline, CDR1 is SGHVS and CDR2 is FNYEAQ. V was shortened by 5 bases and J by 2 bases, with 15 bases between the two germline ends. The CDR3 coding sequence is TGTGCCAGCAGCCCCGGGGGGGCCTCTAACACTGAAGCTTTCTTT. Translated: CASSPGGASNTEAFF. Based on the CDR3 plus reference TRBV7-6 and TRBJ1-1, the full variable domain is GAGVSQSPRYKVTKRGQDVALRCDPISGHVSLYWYRQALGQGPEFLTYFNYEAQQDKSGLPNDRFSAERPEGSISTLTIQRTEQRDSAMYRCASSPGGASNTEAFFGQGTRLTVV.

J is TRBJ2-5 and V is TRBV14; 10 positions match TRBD1. Germline V gives CDR1 SGHDN, CDR2 FVKESK. The ends lost 4 bases at V and 4 bases at J; junction bases unmatched: 12. The CDR3 has 17 amino acids. CDR3 in amino acids: CASSLYATGGLRETQYF. The CDR3 DNA sequence: TGTGCCAGCAGCCTCTATGCGACAGGGGGCCTGAGAGAGACCCAGTACTTC.

The chain is built from TRBV29-1 and TRBJ2-5; D unclear. The CDR3 consists of 10 residues. V lost 2 bases and J lost 6, with 4 bases in between. CDR1 is SQVTM and CDR2 is ANQGSEA in the germline V gene. The CDR3 sequence is CSVESKTQYF. DNA of the CDR3: TGCAGCGTTGAATCAAAGACCCAGTACTTC.

The chain carries TRBV15 and TRBJ1-2, with D possibly TRBD1 on 6 matching bases. There are 15 residues in the CDR3. Trimming took off 5 bases at V and 4 bases at J, with 17 bases between the two ends. Germline CDR1 reads LNHNV; CDR2 reads YYDKDF (reference sequence). The CDR3 bases are TGTGCCACCAGCTCACATCAACGGGGGGCCTATGGCTACACCTTC. It encodes CATSSHQRGAYGYTF.

The V call is TRBV9, the J call TRBJ2-1, with TRBD2 identical over 13 bases. CDR3 length equals 17 residues. The germline CDR1 and CDR2 sequences are SGDLS and YYNGEE. After removal of 3 bases from V and 8 bases from J, the junction contained 11 bases not matched to a gene. CDR3 bases: TGTGCCAGCAGCGCTGAGGGACTAGCGGGGACCTTGGATGAGCAGTTCTTC. Translation: CASSAEGLAGTLDEQFF.

The chain links TRBV9 to TRBJ2-1, with 8 bases identical to TRBD2. The CDR3 consists of 13 residues. Germline trimming cut 3 bases from V and 10 bases from J; bases unmatched to any gene: 6. CDR1 and CDR2 from the germline V gene are SGDLS and YYNGEE. CDR3 region: CASSASTSGEQFF. The CDR3 DNA follows: TGTGCCAGCAGCGCGTCAACTAGCGGAGAGCAGTTCTTC.

The chain is built from TRBV7-9 and TRBJ1-2; TRBD1 is a possible D gene (6 bases). CDR3 length: 14 residues. Trimming took off 4 bases at V and 6 bases at J, with 15 bases between the two ends. Germline V gives CDR1 SEHNR, CDR2 FQNEAQ (reference sequence). The CDR3 DNA follows: TGTGCCAGCAGCTCGCGAGGGGGAGAGGATGGCTACACCTTC. Translation: CASSSRGGEDGYTF.

This clone was seen a few times. The chain recombines TRBV4-3 with TRBJ1-1; D is ambiguous. Germline-derived CDR1 and CDR2 are LGHNA and YSLEER. The CDR3 is 17 amino acids. Trimming shortened V by 0 bases and J by 1 base, and 15 bases separated the two germline ends. The CDR3 sequence: CASSQDLHSGGNTEAFF. The CDR3 DNA is TGCGCCAGCAGCCAAGACCTCCACTCGGGTGGGAACACTGAAGCTTTCTTT.

This rearrangement joins TRBV19 to TRBJ2-7; a possible D gene is TRBD1 (6 bases). This CDR3 has 13 amino acids. V lost 5 bases and J lost 2, with 10 bases in between. Germline-derived CDR1 and CDR2 are LNHDA and SQIVND (reference sequence). The CDR3 sequence is CASSDRTAYEQYF. The CDR3 bases are TGTGCCAGTAGTGACAGGACCGCCTACGAGCAGTACTTC.

The genes are TRBV5-6 and TRBJ1-1; 9 bases are a match to TRBD1. Germline V gene data show CDR1 as SGHDT and CDR2 as YYEEEE. V gave up 3 bases and J gave up 6 bases; unmatched junction bases: 6. This CDR3 contains 14 residues. CDR3 coding DNA: TGTGCCAGCAGCTCCATCACAGGGGGCCCTGAAGCTTTCTTT. This sequence encodes CASSSITGGPEAFF. The complete variable domain, with remaining parts taken from reference TRBV5-6 and TRBJ1-1, reads DAGVTQSPTHLIKTRGQQVTLRCSPKSGHDTVSWYQQALGQGPQFIFQYYEEEERQRGNFPDRFSGHQFPNYSSELNVNALLLGDSALYLCASSSITGGPEAFFGQGTRLTVV.

V and J are TRBV5-8 and TRBJ1-2; D not resolved. CDR1 is SGHTS and CDR2 is YDEGEE in the germline V gene. CDR3 length equals 15 residues. Trimming stripped 0 bases from V and 1 base from J, with 10 bases between. As DNA, the CDR3 is TGTGCCAGCAGCTTGGTGCAGGTCTATAACTATGGCTACACCTTC. Amino acid sequence: CASSLVQVYNYGYTF.

This chain links TRBV7-9 with TRBJ2-5; 9 positions agree with TRBD1. This CDR3 spans 15 amino acids. The J segment lost 5 bases and the V segment lost 1 base, leaving 5 bases of the junction unmatched. CDR1 is SEHNR and CDR2 is FQNEAQ in the germline V gene (reference sequence). The CDR3, as DNA: TGTGCCAGCAGCTTAGTGACAGGGGGGAAGGAGACCCAGTACTTC. Its protein is CASSLVTGGKETQYF.

V usage is TRBV9 and J usage is TRBJ2-1, with 10 positions matching TRBD2. The CDR3 sequence is 15 residues long. The germline V gene encodes CDR1 SGDLS and CDR2 YYNGEE. V was clipped by 0 bases and J by 9 bases; unmatched bases: 6. The CDR3 loop reads CASSVGGTSAGEQFF. CDR3 nucleotides: TGTGCCAGCAGCGTAGGTGGGACTAGCGCCGGTGAGCAGTTCTTC.

This clone was detected a few times. The chain couples TRBV4-1 to TRBJ1-2; TRBD1 agrees at 8 bases. The V gene end was trimmed by 4 bases and the J gene end by 3 bases; junction bases not matched to a gene: 16. The CDR3 runs 18 residues. From germline, CDR1 is MGHRA and CDR2 YSYEKL. DNA of the CDR3: TGCGCCAGCAGCCGGATTGGACAGGGAATCCCCAAAGACTATGGCTACACCTTC. Translation gives CASSRIGQGIPKDYGYTF.

The J gene is TRBJ2-2, the V gene TRBV5-1, with 8 bases that match TRBD1. Trimming cost V 7 bases and J 6 bases; bases outside gene matches: 5. This CDR3 has 13 residues. Germline V lookup: CDR1 SGHRS, CDR2 YFSETQ. DNA of the CDR3: TGCGCCAGCGTCCCGACAGGGGCCGGGGAGCTGTTTTTT. Translation: CASVPTGAGELFF.

V gene TRBV29-1 combines with J gene TRBJ1-2; D is perhaps TRBD1 (5 bases). Germline loops: CDR1 SQVTM, CDR2 ANQGSEA. CDR3 length: 14 amino acids. Trimming pared 7 bases from V and 7 bases from J, leaving 22 bases between. The CDR3 DNA reads TGCAGCGCATCGACAGCGGAGGGTTGGGGTGGCTACACCTTC. Translation gives CSASTAEGWGGYTF.

The chain uses TRBV4-1 and TRBJ2-1; TRBD1 matches at 7 bases. The ends lost 1 base at V and 4 bases at J; junction bases unmatched: 7. Per germline, CDR1 MGHRA and CDR2 YSYEKL. This CDR3 contains 16 residues. The CDR3 coding sequence is TGCGCCAGCAGCCAAGCCCCCGGGACAGAGTACAATGAGCAGTTCTTC. This translates into CASSQAPGTEYNEQFF.

The chain combines TRBV25-1 with TRBJ2-3; D not certain. V was trimmed by 6 bases and J by 2 bases, leaving 15 bases between them. The germline V gene has CDR1 MGHDK and CDR2 SYGVNS. This CDR3 region has 15 residues. CDR3 sequence: CASRNPGPTTDTQYF. For the CDR3, the DNA is TGTGCCAGCAGGAATCCGGGTCCCACCACAGATACGCAGTATTTT.

This clone appeared a single time. The chain is built from TRBV7-9 and TRBJ2-6; tentative D call: TRBD2 (5 bases). The CDR3 totals 14 residues. The germline V gene has CDR1 SEHNR and CDR2 FQNEAQ (reference sequence). The V gene lost 4 bases and the J gene lost 2 bases, with 6 bases spanning the gap. The CDR3 DNA follows: TGTGCCAGCAGCTCGGGAACTGGGGCCAACGTCCTGACTTTC. Translation: CASSSGTGANVLTF.